Following are 19 T cell receptor beta chains from one sample sequenced in a study of beta chain features in type 1 diabetes. Study-wide points: People with Type 1 diabetes carried modestly yet significantly shorter TCRB CDR3s in all four CD4+ subsets.

Sequencing targeted expressed TCRB transcripts, as all isolated RNA had been reverse transcribed. Here immunoSEQ multiplex PCR was the method, and the copy in TCRdb shows in-frame clones only, minus some. The sample contains 250,000 to 300,000 clones, roughly an eighth of which appear only once. No antigen is known for these receptors. Material: naive CD4+ T cells from blood. These receptors were collected from a man younger than 40 with type 1 diabetes.

This clone was seen more than once but under ten times. The V gene is TRBV7-2, the J gene TRBJ2-1; the match to TRBD2 covers 11 bases. Germline V gene lookup returns CDR1 SGHTA and CDR2 FQGNSA. The CDR3 contains 15 residues. The J segment lost 7 bases and the V segment lost 8 bases, leaving 10 bases of the junction unmatched. The CDR3 sequence is CASSPLAGERNEQFF. In DNA form, the CDR3 reads TGTGCCAGCTCCCCACTAGCGGGAGAAAGAAATGAGCAGTTCTTC.

This sequence joins TRBV5-8 and TRBJ2-7, with D perhaps TRBD2 (6 bases). CDR3 length equals 14 residues. Trimming stripped 0 bases from V and 3 bases from J, with 10 bases between. Germline V CDR1 and CDR2: SGHTS, YDEGEE. CDR3 residues: CASSLAGGRYEQYF. CDR3 sequence (DNA): TGTGCCAGCAGCTTGGCCGGGGGTCGCTACGAGCAGTACTTC.

This clone showed up just a few times. J is TRBJ2-1 and V is TRBV5-1, with D unresolved. The CDR3 extends over 14 amino acids. Germline V gene data show CDR1 as SGHRS and CDR2 as YFSETQ. Trimming removed 0 bases at V and 4 bases at J, with 8 bases between. The CDR3 DNA reads TGCGCCAGCAGCTTGGCCGAGGTGTACAATGAGCAGTTCTTC. Encoded protein: CASSLAEVYNEQFF.

This clone was detected only a few times. The chain combines TRBV9 with TRBJ2-7, with TRBD2 identical over 12 bases. The germline gives CDR1 SGDLS, CDR2 YYNGEE. This CDR3 has 15 amino acids. Losses at the gene ends were 4 bases for V and 3 bases for J; bases not matched to a gene: 5. CDR3 nucleotides: TGTGCCAGCAGCCCGACTAGCGGGAGCGGCTACGAGCAGTACTTC. Amino acid sequence: CASSPTSGSGYEQYF.

In its sample, this clone was seen a few times. CDR3 sequence (DNA): TGTGCCAGCAGCTTTACCGGGACAGGGTCAAGGTCTGGGGCCAACGTCCTGACTTTC. Translation gives CASSFTGTGSRSGANVLTF. This sequence joins TRBV7-3 and TRBJ2-6; 9 bases are shared with TRBD1. The CDR3 loop spans 19 amino acids. Germline V CDR1 and CDR2: SGHTA, FQGTGA. Germline trimming cut 3 bases from V and 1 base from J; bases unmatched to any gene: 10.

The chain carries TRBV19 and TRBJ1-1; D is ambiguous. V was trimmed by 5 bases and J by 0 bases, leaving 13 bases between them. Germline V lookup: CDR1 LNHDA, CDR2 SQIVND (reference sequence). The CDR3 extends over 15 amino acids. CDR3 sequence (DNA): TGTGCCAGTAGTCCTCGGGGAAACATGAACACTGAAGCTTTCTTT. Translating it yields CASSPRGNMNTEAFF.

This clone turned up a few times. The chain employs TRBV5-1 and TRBJ1-4, with a possible D match to TRBD1 (6 bases). The length of the CDR3 is 16 residues. CDR1 and CDR2 (germline): SGHRS, YFSETQ. V shed 4 bases and J shed 0 bases, with 13 bases lying between them. For the CDR3, the DNA is TGCGCCAGCAGCGCGGACGGACAGACAACTAATGAAAAACTGTTTTTT. Translation: CASSADGQTTNEKLFF.

The CDR3 protein is CASSQRGQGPDEQYF. DNA for the CDR3: TGTGCCAGCAGCCAAAGGGGACAGGGGCCCGACGAGCAGTACTTC. V is TRBV7-9 and J is TRBJ2-7, with TRBD1 matching over 10 bases. CDR1 and CDR2 from the germline V gene are SEHNR and FQNEAQ (reference sequence). Unmatched junction bases numbered 9, after V lost 5 bases and J lost 5 bases. The CDR3 has 15 residues.

Many counts were recorded for this clone. The rearrangement uses TRBV23-1 and TRBJ2-7, with D possibly being TRBD1 (6 bases). TRBV23-1 is classed as an ORF, of uncertain function. With 7 bases removed from V and 3 bases from J, the gap between germline ends came to 7 bases. The CDR3 has 11 residues. The CDR3 DNA reads TGCGCCAGCAAAGGGGGCTACGAGCAGTACTTC. Its translation: CASKGGYEQYF.

The chain is built from TRBV5-1 and TRBJ2-5, with D possibly matching TRBD2 (6 bases). CDR3 length: 14 residues. Germline CDR1 SGHRS, CDR2 YFSETQ. The V end lost 0 bases, the J end lost 1 base, and 7 bases lay between the germline ends. The CDR3, as DNA: TGCGCCAGCAGCTTGGTCGGGAGCCAAGAGACCCAGTACTTC. It codes for CASSLVGSQETQYF.

A few counts support this clone. V gene TRBV30 combines with J gene TRBJ1-1; the D is unclear. Germline lookup yields CDR1 GTSNPN and CDR2 SVGIG (reference sequence). The germline V and J ends were trimmed by 3 bases and 4 bases, with 9 bases remaining between them. The CDR3 length is 12 residues. The DNA of the CDR3 is TGTGCCTGGAGACCATTGAGCACTGAAGCTTTCTTT. It yields the protein CAWRPLSTEAFF.

The V gene is TRBV30, the J gene TRBJ2-5; 11 nucleotides align to TRBD2. CDR1 and CDR2 (germline): GTSNPN, SVGIG (reference sequence). The junction had 6 bases not matched to a gene; V was cut back by 3 bases and J by 9 bases. This CDR3 region has 13 residues. The DNA for the CDR3 is TGTGCCTGGAGGATAGCGGGAGGGCCGTCCCAGTACTTC. This codes for CAWRIAGGPSQYF.

V and J are TRBV27 and TRBJ1-5, with D perhaps matching TRBD1 (6 bases). The CDR3 has 14 amino acids. Germline CDR1 is MNHEY and CDR2 is SMNVEV (reference sequence). V was pared by 6 bases and J by 4 bases, with 13 bases between. The CDR3 region has the DNA TGTGCCAGCAGCCCAGGGGTGGGGAATCAGCCCCAGCATTTT. Amino acids: CASSPGVGNQPQHF.

V usage is TRBV9 and J usage is TRBJ2-2; D not certain. This CDR3 is built from 13 residues. CDR1 is SGDLS, CDR2 YYNGEE, per germline. V was shortened by 3 bases and J by 1 base, with 4 bases between the two germline ends. CDR3 coding DNA: TGTGCCAGCAGCGCACAGAACACCGGGGAGCTGTTTTTT. The encoded protein is CASSAQNTGELFF. Full variable domain (remainder filled in from reference TRBV9 and TRBJ2-2): DSGVTQTPKHLITATGQRVTLRCSPRSGDLSVYWYQQSLDQGLQFLIQYYNGEERAKGNILERFSAQQFPDLHSELNLSSLELGDSALYFCASSAQNTGELFFGEGSRLTVL.

V and J are TRBV2 and TRBJ2-1; tentative D call: TRBD2 (6 bases). The V gene lost 4 bases and the J gene lost 3 bases, with 16 bases spanning the gap. CDR1 is SNHLY, CDR2 FYNNEI, per germline. The length of the CDR3 is 16 residues. CDR3 bases: TGTGCCAGCAGTGTCTATGCGGGGACCGACTACAATGAGCAGTTCTTC. Translating it yields CASSVYAGTDYNEQFF.

This clone occurred a few times. The chain couples TRBV4-3 to TRBJ2-1; weak D call: TRBD1 (5 bases). The CDR3 extends over 14 amino acids. V dropped 5 bases and J dropped 3 bases, with 11 bases sitting between them. Germline V lookup: CDR1 LGHNA, CDR2 YSLEER. This CDR3 reads CASSSDRVYNEQFF. DNA for the CDR3: TGCGCCAGCAGCTCCGACAGAGTCTACAATGAGCAGTTCTTC.

This clone has more than one count but fewer than ten. The chain uses TRBV7-2 and TRBJ2-3, with 8 bases matching TRBD2. The V and J ends lost 3 bases and 3 bases, in that order; junction bases with no gene match: 11. Looked up from germline, CDR1 is SGHTA and CDR2 is FQGNSA. The length of the CDR3 is 17 residues. The CDR3: CASSFLASGSGTDTQYF. CDR3 in DNA: TGTGCCAGCAGCTTCTTAGCAAGCGGGAGCGGGACAGATACGCAGTATTTT. Variable domain in full (rest from reference TRBV7-2 and TRBJ2-3): GAGVSQSPSNKVTEKGKDVELRCDPISGHTALYWYRQSLGQGLEFLIYFQGNSAPDKSGLPSDRFSAERTGGSVSTLTIQRTQQEDSAVYLCASSFLASGSGTDTQYFGPGTRLTVL.

In its sample, this clone was seen a few times. J is TRBJ2-1 and V is TRBV6-6; the match to TRBD2 covers 11 bases. The germline V gene has CDR1 MNHNY and CDR2 SVGAGI (reference sequence). J was trimmed by 3 bases and V by 6 bases; bases with no gene match: 7. The CDR3 length is 16 residues. The chain's CDR3 is CASSLTTSGGYNEQFF. The CDR3, as DNA: TGTGCCAGCAGCCTCACCACTAGCGGGGGCTACAATGAGCAGTTCTTC.

The genes are TRBV19 and TRBJ1-2; weak D call: TRBD1 (5 bases). The germline CDR1 and CDR2 sequences are LNHDA and SQIVND (reference sequence). The CDR3 sequence is 15 residues long. Deletions cut 4 bases from V and 6 bases from J, with 18 bases between. The CDR3 here is CASSSPRSQGDGYTF. The CDR3 DNA reads TGTGCCAGTAGTAGTCCTCGGTCTCAAGGGGATGGCTACACCTTC.